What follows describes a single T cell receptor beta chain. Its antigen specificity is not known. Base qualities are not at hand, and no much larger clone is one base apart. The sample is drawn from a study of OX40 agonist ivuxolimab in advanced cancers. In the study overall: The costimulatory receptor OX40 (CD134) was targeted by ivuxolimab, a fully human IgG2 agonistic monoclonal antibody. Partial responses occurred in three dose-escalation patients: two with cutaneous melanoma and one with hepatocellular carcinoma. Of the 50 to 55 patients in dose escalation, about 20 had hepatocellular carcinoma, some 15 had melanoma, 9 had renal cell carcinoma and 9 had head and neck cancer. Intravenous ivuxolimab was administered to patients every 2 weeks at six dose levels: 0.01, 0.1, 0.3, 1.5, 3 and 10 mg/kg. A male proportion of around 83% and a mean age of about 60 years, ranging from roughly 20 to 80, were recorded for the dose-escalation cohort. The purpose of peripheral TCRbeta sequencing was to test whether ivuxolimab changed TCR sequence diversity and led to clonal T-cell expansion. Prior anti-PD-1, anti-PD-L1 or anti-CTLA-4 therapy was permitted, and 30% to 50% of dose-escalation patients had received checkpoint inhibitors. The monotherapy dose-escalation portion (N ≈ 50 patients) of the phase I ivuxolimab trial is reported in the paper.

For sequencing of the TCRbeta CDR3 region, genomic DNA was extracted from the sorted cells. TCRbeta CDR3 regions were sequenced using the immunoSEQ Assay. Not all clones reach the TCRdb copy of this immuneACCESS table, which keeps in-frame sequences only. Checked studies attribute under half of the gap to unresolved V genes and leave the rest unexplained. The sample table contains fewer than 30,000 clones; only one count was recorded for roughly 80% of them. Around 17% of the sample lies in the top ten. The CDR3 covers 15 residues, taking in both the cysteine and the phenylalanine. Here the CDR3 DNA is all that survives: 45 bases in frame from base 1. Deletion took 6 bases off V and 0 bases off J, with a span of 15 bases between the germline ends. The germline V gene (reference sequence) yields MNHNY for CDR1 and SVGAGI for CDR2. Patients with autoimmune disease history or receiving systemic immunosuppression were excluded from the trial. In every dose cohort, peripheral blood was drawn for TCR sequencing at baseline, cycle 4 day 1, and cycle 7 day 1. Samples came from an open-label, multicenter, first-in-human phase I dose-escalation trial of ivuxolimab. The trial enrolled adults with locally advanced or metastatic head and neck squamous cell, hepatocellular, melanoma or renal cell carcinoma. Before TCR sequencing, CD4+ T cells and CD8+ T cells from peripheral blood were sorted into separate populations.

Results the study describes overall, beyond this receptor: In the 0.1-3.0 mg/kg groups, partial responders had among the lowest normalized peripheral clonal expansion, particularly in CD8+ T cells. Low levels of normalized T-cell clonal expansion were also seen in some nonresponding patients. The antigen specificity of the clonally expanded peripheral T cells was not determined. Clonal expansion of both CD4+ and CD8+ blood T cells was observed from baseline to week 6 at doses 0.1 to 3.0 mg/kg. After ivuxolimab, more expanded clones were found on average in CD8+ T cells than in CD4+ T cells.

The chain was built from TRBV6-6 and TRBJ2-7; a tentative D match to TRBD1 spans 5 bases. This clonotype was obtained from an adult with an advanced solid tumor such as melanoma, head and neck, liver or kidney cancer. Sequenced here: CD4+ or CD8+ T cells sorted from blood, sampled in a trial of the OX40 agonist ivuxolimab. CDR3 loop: CASSPAQGLSYEQYF. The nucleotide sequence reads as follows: TGTGCCAGCAGCCCTGCGCAGGGCCTCTCCTACGAGCAGTACTTC.